The 9 T cell receptor beta chains below all came from one sample that was sequenced in a study of metastatic and nonmetastatic thyroid tumors. Thyroid surgery had not been preceded by any treatment in any patient. Using MiXCR, TCRdb reanalyzed the PCR reads. This sample has some 20,000 clones, with around 33% found just once. Material for sequencing was tumor tissue. The receptors were sampled from a female donor with papillary thyroid cancer or a benign thyroid nodule (not recorded which). Some clones in this sample may be carry-over from other donors' samples.

The chain is built from TRBV27 and TRBJ1-1; D gene uncertain. Per the germline V gene, CDR1 is MNHEY and CDR2 is SMNVEV (reference sequence). V lost 2 bases, J lost 1 base, and 11 bases lay in between. The CDR3 consists of 15 residues. The CDR3 DNA reads as TGTGCCAGCAGTTTACGTGGCCTGTGGAACACTGAAGCTTTCTTT. It specifies CASSLRGLWNTEAFF.

This clone has a handful of counts. The V and J genes are TRBV12-3 or TRBV12-4 and TRBJ1-1; D is perhaps TRBD1 (5 bases). V dropped 4 bases and J dropped 3 bases, with 12 bases sitting between them. The CDR3 is made up of 14 amino acids. The CDR3 DNA reads TGTGCCAGCAGTTCGGGACTTGGCTACACTGAAGCTTTCTTT. Its translation is CASSSGLGYTEAFF.

This clone was counted between two and nine times. V gene TRBV2 combines with J gene TRBJ2-2; D is ambiguous. Trimming removed 6 bases from V and 2 bases from J, with 13 bases in between. Germline CDR1 SNHLY, CDR2 FYNNEI. This CDR3 region has 15 residues. CDR3 amino acids: CASRADFTNTGELFF. DNA of the CDR3: TGTGCCAGCAGGGCTGACTTCACTAACACCGGGGAGCTGTTTTTT.

The chain employs TRBV24-1 and TRBJ2-2; TRBD1 matches 8 bases. V trimming: 4 bases; J trimming: 7 bases; junction bases outside the gene matches: 10. The CDR3 runs to 16 residues. CDR1 and CDR2 (germline): KGHDR, SFDVKD. CDR3 DNA: TGTGCCACCAGTGACCGACGACAGGGGTCCATCGGGGAGCTGTTTTTT. This encodes CATSDRRQGSIGELFF.

This clone appeared a few times. The V call is TRBV28, the J call TRBJ2-1; 8 bases are shared with TRBD1. The CDR3 loop spans 16 amino acids. Germline trimming cut 7 bases from V and 1 base from J; bases unmatched to any gene: 9. CDR1 and CDR2 (germline): MDHEN, SYDVKM. The CDR3 spells CASNLDRVLSYNEQFF. The CDR3 coding sequence is TGTGCCAGCAACTTGGACAGGGTACTTTCCTACAATGAGCAGTTCTTC. Looking up the rest from reference TRBV28 and TRBJ2-1 gives the full variable domain: DVKVTQSSRYLVKRTGEKVFLECVQDMDHENMFWYRQDPGLGLRLIYFSYDVKMKEKGDIPEGYSVSREKKERFSLILESASTNQTSMYLCASNLDRVLSYNEQFFGPGTRLTVL.

This clone came up a few times. This chain links TRBV2 with TRBJ1-6; TRBD1 matches at 8 bases. V shed 8 bases and J 10 bases; nucleotides not matched to a gene: 10. CDR3 size: 14 residues. Germline values: CDR1 SNHLY, CDR2 FYNNEI. CDR3 loop: CASGRTGPRSPLHF. In DNA, the CDR3 is TGTGCCAGCGGTCGGACAGGGCCTAGGTCACCCCTCCACTTT.

The sample holds a few counts of this clone. The rearrangement links TRBV6-1 to TRBJ1-2, with TRBD1 matching over 7 bases. From germline, CDR1 is MNHNS and CDR2 SASEGT. The V and J ends lost 6 bases and 7 bases, in that order; junction bases with no gene match: 8. This CDR3 has 13 amino acids. The CDR3 region is CASSAQGRSGYTF. CDR3 nucleotide sequence: TGTGCCAGCAGCGCACAGGGGAGGAGTGGCTACACCTTC.

This chain joins TRBV9 and TRBJ1-6; TRBD1 aligns across 9 bases. This CDR3 contains 15 residues. V was clipped by 3 bases and J by 5 bases; unmatched bases: 3. From germline, CDR1 is SGDLS and CDR2 YYNGEE. CDR3 sequence reads: CASSARQGDNSPLHF. In DNA form, the CDR3 reads TGTGCCAGCAGCGCAAGACAGGGGGATAATTCACCCCTCCACTTT.

This clone occurred once. This chain joins TRBV5-1 and TRBJ2-1, with TRBD2 matching 9 bases. V was pared by 0 bases and J by 2 bases, with 3 bases of the junction left unmatched. The CDR3 is 16 amino acids. Germline CDR1 is SGHRS and CDR2 is YFSETQ. The CDR3 loop reads CASSLDSGSPYNEQFF. For the CDR3, the DNA is TGCGCCAGCAGCTTGGATAGCGGGAGTCCCTACAATGAGCAGTTCTTC.